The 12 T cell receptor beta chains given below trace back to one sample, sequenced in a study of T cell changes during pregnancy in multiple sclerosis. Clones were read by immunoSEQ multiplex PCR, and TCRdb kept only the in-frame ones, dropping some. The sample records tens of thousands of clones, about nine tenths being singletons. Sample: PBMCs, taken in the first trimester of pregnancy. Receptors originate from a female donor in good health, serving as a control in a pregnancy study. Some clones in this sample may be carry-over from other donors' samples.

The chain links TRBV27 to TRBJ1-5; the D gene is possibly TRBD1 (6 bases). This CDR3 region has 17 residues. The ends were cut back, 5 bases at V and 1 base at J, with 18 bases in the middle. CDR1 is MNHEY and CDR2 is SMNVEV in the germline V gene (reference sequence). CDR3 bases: TGTGCCAGCAGTGATCTACAGGGCTCGGGAAGCAATCAGCCCCAGCATTTT. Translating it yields CASSDLQGSGSNQPQHF.

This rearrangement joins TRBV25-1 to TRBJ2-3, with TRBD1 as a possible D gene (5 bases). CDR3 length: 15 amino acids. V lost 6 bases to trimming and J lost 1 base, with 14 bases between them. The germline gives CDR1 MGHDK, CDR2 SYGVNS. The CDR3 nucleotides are TGTGCCAGCAGGGATCAGGGATACGGCACAGATACGCAGTATTTT. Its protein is CASRDQGYGTDTQYF.

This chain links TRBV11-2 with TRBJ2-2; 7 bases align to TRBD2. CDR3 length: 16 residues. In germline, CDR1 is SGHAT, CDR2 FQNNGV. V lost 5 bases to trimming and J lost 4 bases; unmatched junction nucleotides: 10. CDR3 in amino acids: CASSQSAGIVTGELFF. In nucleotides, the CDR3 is TGTGCCAGCAGCCAATCAGCGGGAATCGTCACCGGGGAGCTGTTTTTT.

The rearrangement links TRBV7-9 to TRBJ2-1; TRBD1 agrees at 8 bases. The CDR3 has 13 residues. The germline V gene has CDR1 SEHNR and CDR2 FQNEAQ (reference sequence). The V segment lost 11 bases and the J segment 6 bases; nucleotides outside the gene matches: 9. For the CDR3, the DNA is TGTGCCCCCACCCAGGGGGCCTTCAATGAGCAGTTCTTC. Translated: CAPTQGAFNEQFF.

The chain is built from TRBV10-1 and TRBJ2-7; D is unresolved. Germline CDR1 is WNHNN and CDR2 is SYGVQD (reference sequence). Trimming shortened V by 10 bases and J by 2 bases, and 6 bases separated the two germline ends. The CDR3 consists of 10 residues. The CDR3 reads CAIHAYEQYF. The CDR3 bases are TGCGCCATCCATGCCTACGAGCAGTACTTC.

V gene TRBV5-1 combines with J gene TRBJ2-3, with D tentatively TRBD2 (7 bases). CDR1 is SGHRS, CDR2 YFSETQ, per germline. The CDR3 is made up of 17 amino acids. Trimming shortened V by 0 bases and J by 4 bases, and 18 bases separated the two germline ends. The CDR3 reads CASSLDPGGGGADTQYF. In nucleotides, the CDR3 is TGCGCCAGCAGCTTGGACCCCGGCGGGGGCGGGGCAGATACGCAGTATTTT.

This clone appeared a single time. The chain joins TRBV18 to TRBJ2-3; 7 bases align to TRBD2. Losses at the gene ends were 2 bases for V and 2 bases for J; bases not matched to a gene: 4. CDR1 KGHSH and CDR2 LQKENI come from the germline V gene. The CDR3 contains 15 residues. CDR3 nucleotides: TGTGCCAGCTCACCAACAGCGGGAATCACAGATACGCAGTATTTT. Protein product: CASSPTAGITDTQYF. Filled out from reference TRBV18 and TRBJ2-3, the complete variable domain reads NAGVMQNPRHLVRRRGQEARLRCSPMKGHSHVYWYRQLPEEGLKFMVYLQKENIIDESGMPKERFSAEFPKEGPSILRIQQVVRGDSAAYFCASSPTAGITDTQYFGPGTRLTVL.

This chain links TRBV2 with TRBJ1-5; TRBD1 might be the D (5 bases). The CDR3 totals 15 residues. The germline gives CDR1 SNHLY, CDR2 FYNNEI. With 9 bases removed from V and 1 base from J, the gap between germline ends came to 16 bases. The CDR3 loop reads CASKILPGSNQPQHF. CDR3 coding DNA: TGTGCCAGTAAGATCTTGCCAGGGAGCAATCAGCCCCAGCATTTT.

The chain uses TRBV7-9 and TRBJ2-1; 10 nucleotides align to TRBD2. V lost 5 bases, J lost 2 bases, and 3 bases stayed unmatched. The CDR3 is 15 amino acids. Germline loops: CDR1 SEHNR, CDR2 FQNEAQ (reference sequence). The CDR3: CASSLGLAAYNEQFF. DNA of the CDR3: TGTGCCAGCAGCCTTGGACTAGCGGCCTACAATGAGCAGTTCTTC. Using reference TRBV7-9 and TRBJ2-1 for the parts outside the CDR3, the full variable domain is DTGVSQNPRHKITKRGQNVTFRCDPISEHNRLYWYRQTLGQGPEFLTYFQNEAQLEKSRLLSDRFSAERPKGSFSTLEIQRTEQGDSAMYLCASSLGLAAYNEQFFGPGTRLTVL.

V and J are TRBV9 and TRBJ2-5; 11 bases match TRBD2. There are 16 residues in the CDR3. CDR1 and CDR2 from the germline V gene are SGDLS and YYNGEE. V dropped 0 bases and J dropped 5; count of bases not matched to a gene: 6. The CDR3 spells CASSVELAGVGETQYF. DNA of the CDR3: TGTGCCAGCAGCGTAGAACTAGCGGGAGTTGGGGAGACCCAGTACTTC.

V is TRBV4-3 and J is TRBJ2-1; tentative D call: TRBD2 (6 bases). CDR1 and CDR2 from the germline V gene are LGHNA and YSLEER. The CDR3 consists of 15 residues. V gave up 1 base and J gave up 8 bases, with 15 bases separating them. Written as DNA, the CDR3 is TGCGCCAGCAGCCAAGCTATCGGGAGAAGAGATGAGCAGTTCTTC. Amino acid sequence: CASSQAIGRRDEQFF.

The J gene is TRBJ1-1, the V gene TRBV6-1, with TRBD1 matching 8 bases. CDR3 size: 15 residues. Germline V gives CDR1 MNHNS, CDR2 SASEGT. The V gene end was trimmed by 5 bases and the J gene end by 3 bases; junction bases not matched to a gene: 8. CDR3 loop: CASSSQGAPDTEAFF. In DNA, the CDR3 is TGTGCCAGCAGTAGCCAGGGGGCCCCCGACACTGAAGCTTTCTTT.